The 21 T cell receptor beta chains below all came from one sample that was sequenced in a study of molecular identifiers for immune sequencing clone quantification. Via MiXCR, TCRdb re-called the PCR reads, giving one row per CDR3 protein. The sample holds 85,000 to 90,000 distinct CDR3 sequences, 20% to 25% seen once. Sequencing was done on a sample of naive CD8+ T cells from blood, with Jurkat cell RNA spiked in. Subset in this sample: FACS-sorted CD8+CD4-CCR7+CD45RA+ naive T cells. The receptors derive from a human donor in good health. Some libraries in this study had Jurkat cell RNA spiked in.

Details on this clonotype: This may come from a read error, since a much larger clone is one base off. Because the CDR3 is missing its conserved closing phenylalanine or tryptophan, this is likely a read error. The V and J genes are TRBV7-9 and TRBJ2-3; either TRBD1 or TRBD2 may fit D (5 bases each). Germline V lookup: CDR1 SEHNR, CDR2 FQNEAQ (reference sequence). Trimming took off 5 bases at V and 4 bases at J, with 16 bases between the two ends. The CDR3 covers 15 residues. The chain's CDR3 is CASSAPWGSPDTQYS. For the CDR3, the DNA is TGTGCCAGCAGCGCACCGTGGGGGTCTCCAGATACGCAGTATTCT.

At least ten counts were recorded for this clonotype. The rearrangement uses TRBV4-3 and TRBJ2-7; no definite D call. Per germline, CDR1 LGHNA and CDR2 YSLEER. The CDR3 is 15 amino acids. Trimming shortened V by 4 bases and J by 0 bases, and 13 bases separated the two germline ends. The CDR3 is CASSPSTASSYEQYF. CDR3 in DNA: TGCGCCAGCAGCCCCAGTACGGCGAGCTCCTACGAGCAGTACTTC.

This clonotype appeared many times. The chain joins TRBV29-1 to TRBJ1-2; possibly TRBD1 for D (5 bases). In germline, CDR1 is SQVTM, CDR2 ANQGSEA. The germline V and J ends were trimmed by 1 base and 7 bases, with 10 bases remaining between them. This CDR3 comprises 12 residues. CDR3: CSVEGREGGYTF. The CDR3 DNA sequence: TGCAGCGTTGAAGGCAGGGAAGGTGGCTACACCTTC.

Points on this clonotype: At one end, the junction sequence differs from germline, possibly due to a read error. The J gene is TRBJ2-3, the V gene TRBV18; D ambiguous. The CDR3 contains 14 residues. The germline V gene encodes CDR1 KGHSH and CDR2 LQKENI. The CDR3 DNA reads TGTGCCCGCTCATTCGGACGATCCCCGGATACGCAGTATTTT. This sequence encodes CARSFGRSPDTQYF.

On this clonotype: One base away lies a much larger clone, so this may be a sequencing read error. The chain recombines TRBV4-1 with TRBJ2-7, with a tentative D call TRBD2 (7 bases). CDR1 is MGHRA and CDR2 is YSYEKL in the germline V gene. This CDR3 is 14 amino acids long. V was trimmed by 5 bases and J by 6 bases, leaving 17 bases between them. CDR3: CASSARGGLSEQYF. The CDR3 bases are TGCGCCAGCAGCGCAAGGGGGGGGCTTAGCGAGCAGTACTTC.

This clonotype was seen more than once but under ten times. The chain links TRBV12-5 to TRBJ1-5, with D possibly being TRBD1 (5 bases). The CDR3 covers 18 residues. Deletions cut 0 bases from V and 2 bases from J, with 17 bases between. From germline, CDR1 is LGHNT and CDR2 FRNRAP. CDR3 in amino acids: CASGLVLWGDAGNQPQHF. For the CDR3, the DNA is TGTGCTAGTGGTTTGGTACTGTGGGGCGACGCGGGCAATCAGCCCCAGCATTTT.

This clonotype was seen just once. With a much larger clone just one base away, this may be a read error. The genes are TRBV6-2 or TRBV6-3 and TRBJ2-4; D unresolved. Trimming removed 0 bases from V and 3 bases from J, with 12 bases in between. CDR1 and CDR2 (germline): MNHEY, SVGEGT. The CDR3 is 16 residues long. The CDR3 region is CASSYSISALKNIQYF. As DNA, the CDR3 is TGTGCCAGCAGTTACTCGATTTCCGCCCTCAAAAACATTCAGTACTTC.

This clonotype was counted between two and nine times. The V and J genes are TRBV6-5 and TRBJ2-5; TRBD2 matches at 7 bases. The CDR3 sequence is 15 residues long. Germline CDR1 MNHEY, CDR2 SVGAGI. The ends lost 3 bases at V and 5 bases at J; junction bases unmatched: 9. The CDR3 reads CASSYHPRGGETQYF. Written as DNA, the CDR3 is TGTGCCAGCAGTTATCATCCCCGGGGAGGGGAGACCCAGTACTTC.

This clonotype was observed a handful of times. The V and J genes are TRBV12-3 or TRBV12-4 and TRBJ2-2; 9 nucleotides line up with TRBD2. CDR3 size: 16 residues. V was clipped by 3 bases and J by 7 bases; unmatched bases: 9. DNA for the CDR3: TGTGCCAGCAGTTTCTTGCGGGAGGGCCTTAACGGGGAGCTGTTTTTT. Translated, it gives CASSFLREGLNGELFF.

This clonotype appeared a few times. The chain links TRBV27 to TRBJ2-7; 7 nucleotides line up with TRBD1. The CDR3 is 15 amino acids. V was clipped by 7 bases and J by 1 base; unmatched bases: 10. CDR1 is MNHEY, CDR2 SMNVEV, per germline (reference sequence). The CDR3 DNA reads as TGTGCCAGCACTCTTTGGGCAGGGGGTTCCTACGAGCAGTACTTC. Translated: CASTLWAGGSYEQYF.

This clonotype was counted only a few times. The rearrangement joins TRBV28 to TRBJ1-2; 9 nucleotides match TRBD1. In germline, CDR1 is MDHEN, CDR2 SYDVKM. Losses at the gene ends were 3 bases for V and 8 bases for J; bases not matched to a gene: 7. CDR3 length: 14 amino acids. The CDR3 protein is CASSLPGTGSGYTF. In nucleotides, the CDR3 is TGTGCCAGCAGTTTGCCCGGGACAGGGAGCGGCTACACCTTC.

Concerning this clonotype itself: This may stem from a read error, because a much larger clone lies one nucleotide away. The CDR3, as DNA: TGTGCCAGCAGCTCGGGACAGAGCTTTTTCCCTGGAAACACCATATATTTT. Translation: CASSSGQSFFPGNTIYF. The chain uses TRBV7-9 and TRBJ1-3; 7 nucleotides line up with TRBD1. The CDR3 has 17 amino acids. Looked up from germline, CDR1 is SEHNR and CDR2 is FQNEAQ (reference sequence). Germline trimming cut 4 bases from V and 2 bases from J; bases unmatched to any gene: 11.

V and J are TRBV5-1 and TRBJ2-7; D might be TRBD1 or TRBD2, each matching 5 bases. The CDR3 loop spans 13 amino acids. V lost 4 bases to trimming and J lost 0 bases, with 8 bases between them. Germline lookup yields CDR1 SGHRS and CDR2 YFSETQ. The CDR3, as DNA: TGCGCCAGCAGCGGGGACGCCTCCTACGAGCAGTACTTC. Translated: CASSGDASYEQYF.

This clonotype was observed a handful of times. This CDR3 is missing its conserved last phenylalanine or tryptophan, likely due to a read error. V is TRBV6-6 and J is TRBJ1-1; perhaps TRBD1 as D (5 bases). Germline V CDR1 and CDR2: MNHNY, SVGAGI (reference sequence). This CDR3 is 14 amino acids long. V lost 6 bases to trimming and J lost 6 bases, with 17 bases between them. CDR3: CASRTWGVLSEAFS. CDR3 coding DNA: TGTGCCAGCAGGACTTGGGGGGTTCTCTCTGAAGCTTTCTCT.

This clonotype has a handful of counts. The chain employs TRBV7-9 and TRBJ2-5, with TRBD1 matching over 8 bases. Germline-derived CDR1 and CDR2 are SEHNR and FQNEAQ (reference sequence). J gave up 0 bases and V 4 bases, and 4 bases lay outside the gene matches. The CDR3 is 15 residues long. The CDR3 region has the DNA TGTGCCAGCAGCTCCAGACAGGGGTACCAAGAGACCCAGTACTTC. Translated, it gives CASSSRQGYQETQYF.

CDR3 sequence: CASSIVGRSYEQYF. In DNA form, the CDR3 reads TGTGCCAGTAGTATCGTAGGAAGGTCCTACGAGCAGTACTTC. V usage is TRBV19 and J usage is TRBJ2-7; D is unclear. The V end was cut by 3 bases, the J end by 1 base, with 10 bases between. The CDR3 runs to 14 residues. From germline, CDR1 is LNHDA and CDR2 SQIVND (reference sequence).

This clonotype was picked up many times. CDR3 region: CSAPPGQGRKYEQYF. The CDR3 bases are TGCAGTGCCCCGCCAGGGCAGGGTCGTAAATACGAGCAGTACTTC. The chain links TRBV20-1 to TRBJ2-7; a weak D match, TRBD1 (5 bases). The V and J ends lost 6 bases and 4 bases respectively, with 22 bases between them. Germline V gene lookup returns CDR1 DFQATT and CDR2 SNEGSKA (reference sequence). This CDR3 has 15 amino acids.

The chain recombines TRBV6-2 or TRBV6-3 with TRBJ2-7; D gene uncertain. V lost 5 bases and J 0 bases, leaving 5 bases between the germline ends. This CDR3 has 12 residues. Germline V gives CDR1 MNHEY, CDR2 SVGEGT. Here the CDR3 reads CASSTASYEQYF. The CDR3 coding sequence is TGTGCCAGCAGTACAGCCTCCTACGAGCAGTACTTC.

The V gene is TRBV7-3, the J gene TRBJ2-6; no reliable D call. CDR3 size: 18 residues. Germline values: CDR1 SGHTA, CDR2 FQGTGA. V was shortened by 4 bases and J by 2 bases, with 18 bases between the two germline ends. CDR3 DNA sequence: TGTGCCAGCAGCTCTTATCCCCGCCAAGACACTGGGGCCAACGTCCTGACTTTC. As protein: CASSSYPRQDTGANVLTF.

This clonotype was observed many times. The chain employs TRBV7-6 and TRBJ2-3; TRBD2 agrees at 11 bases. There are 15 residues in the CDR3. Germline V gives CDR1 SGHVS, CDR2 FNYEAQ. Losses at the gene ends were 5 bases for V and 2 bases for J; bases not matched to a gene: 3. Here the CDR3 reads CASSDSGGATDTQYF. The CDR3 nucleotides are TGTGCCAGCAGCGATAGCGGGGGGGCCACAGATACGCAGTATTTT.

V gene TRBV5-6 combines with J gene TRBJ1-1, with no clear D. With 1 base removed from V and 4 bases from J, the gap between germline ends came to 8 bases. CDR3 length: 13 amino acids. In germline, CDR1 is SGHDT, CDR2 YYEEEE. CDR3 sequence (DNA): TGTGCCAGCAGCTTGCAGTGGGCCACTGAAGCTTTCTTT. Translation: CASSLQWATEAFF.